This is a list of T cell receptor beta chains from one sample in a study of cytomegalovirus exposure and HLA in healthy donors. Some clones are missing from TCRdb's copy, which holds only in-frame ones; the method was immunoSEQ multiplex PCR. The data contain fewer than 130,000 clones, approximately 84% of them singletons. Sequenced input: PBMCs. Receptors were obtained from a man between 35 and 55 years old in good health and CMV-seronegative. Both conserved end residues are part of each CDR3. The D gene is left open where the match is weak. Clone size is not always given. Where it is, it says once, few, many or a class for expanded clones.

>.|TRBD1|TRBV6-1|TRBJ2-5
CASSVSAGTGKETQYF
TGTGCCAGCAGTGTCTCAGCCGGGACAGGGAAAGAGACCCAGTACTTC
>.|.|TRBV19|TRBJ1-2
CASSPPGQPNYGYTF
TGTGCCAGTAGTCCACCGGGACAACCTAACTATGGCTACACCTTC
>.|TRBD2|TRBV5-4|TRBJ2-5
CASSLGTAGGEETQYF
TGTGCCAGCAGCTTAGGTACAGCGGGGGGGGAAGAGACCCAGTACTTC
>.|.|TRBV29-1|TRBJ2-7
CSVASGFTYEQYF
TGCAGCGTTGCCTCGGGGTTCACCTACGAGCAGTACTTC
>.|.|TRBV6-5|TRBJ1-2
CASSYSGGSYGYTF
TGTGCCAGCAGTTACTCTGGCGGATCCTATGGCTACACCTTC
>.|TRBD1|TRBV5-1|TRBJ2-7
CASSLDRGNEQYF
TGCGCCAGCAGTTTGGACAGGGGTAACGAGCAGTACTTC
>.|.|TRBV5-4|TRBJ2-1
CASSLDLISEQFF
TGTGCCAGCAGCTTGGACTTGATTAGCGAGCAGTTCTTC
>.|.|TRBV5-6|TRBJ2-6
CASSLGSSGANVLTF
TGTGCCAGCAGCTTGGGTAGTTCTGGGGCCAACGTCCTGACTTTC
>once|.|TRBV20-1|TRBJ1-1
CSARSGYRDF
TGCAGTGCTAGATCGGGCTACAGGGACTTT
>once|.|TRBV15|TRBJ2-5
CATSRDLLGGTQYF
TGTGCCACCAGCAGAGATCTTTTGGGGGGGACCCAGTACTTC
>.|TRBD1|TRBV5-4|TRBJ2-2
CASSRPGTGSSNTGELFF
TGTGCCAGCAGCCGTCCCGGGACAGGGTCCTCGAACACCGGGGAGCTGTTTTTT
>.|.|TRBV7-2|TRBJ1-2
CASSLPGRTYGYTF
TGTGCCAGCAGCTTACCAGGGCGTACCTATGGCTACACCTTC
>.|TRBD1|TRBV27|TRBJ2-2
CASSVNRGPGELFF
TGTGCCAGCAGTGTTAACAGGGGGCCCGGGGAGCTGTTTTTT
>.|TRBD1|TRBV19|TRBJ2-1
CASSTGSDRVRNEQFF
TGTGCCAGTAGTACGGGGTCGGACAGGGTAAGGAATGAGCAGTTCTTC
>.|TRBD1|TRBV18|TRBJ1-2
CASSPRTGGSNYGYTF
TGTGCCAGCTCACCAAGGACAGGGGGTTCTAACTATGGCTACACCTTC
>.|.|TRBV28|TRBJ1-1
CASSIPQARGDTEAFF
TGTGCCAGCAGCATCCCCCAGGCCCGGGGGGACACTGAAGCTTTCTTT
>.|.|TRBV15|TRBJ1-2
CATSRDQNYGYTF
TGTGCCACCAGCAGAGATCAGAACTATGGCTACACCTTC
>.|.|TRBV7-9|TRBJ1-3
CASSLTGVRDNTIYF
TGTGCCAGCAGCCTTACGGGCGTTCGGGATAACACCATATATTTT
>few|.|TRBV7-2|TRBJ2-7
CASSLAVADNEQYF
TGTGCCAGCAGCTTAGCTGTGGCCGATAACGAGCAGTACTTC
>few|.|TRBV6-5|TRBJ1-3
CASSYTPGSGNTIYF
TGTGCCAGCAGTTACACCCCGGGCTCTGGAAACACCATATATTTT
>.|.|TRBV30|TRBJ1-2
CAWSTQVGNYGYTF
TGTGCCTGGAGTACACAGGTGGGCAACTATGGCTACACCTTC
>.|TRBD1|TRBV5-1|TRBJ1-4
CASSGTGYNEKLFF
TGCGCCAGCAGCGGGACAGGCTATAATGAAAAACTGTTTTTT
>.|TRBD2|TRBV5-1|TRBJ2-1
CASKVAGGNEQFF
TGCGCCAGCAAGGTAGCGGGGGGCAATGAGCAGTTCTTC
>.|TRBD1|TRBV6-6|TRBJ2-4
CASSWIRDRELDIQYF
TGTGCCAGCAGTTGGATCCGGGACAGGGAGTTGGACATTCAGTACTTC
>.|TRBD1|TRBV6-5|TRBJ2-7
CASSFSLTGGKDEQYF
TGTGCCAGCAGTTTCTCCCTGACAGGGGGCAAAGACGAGCAGTACTTC
>.|.|TRBV13|TRBJ1-2
CASSPPGGTYGYTF
TGTGCCAGCAGCCCCCCCGGGGGAACATATGGCTACACCTTC
>.|.|TRBV7-2|TRBJ1-1
CASSFGSAPEAFF
TGTGCCAGCAGCTTTGGCAGCGCCCCTGAAGCTTTCTTT